The subject of this entry is one T cell receptor (beta chain). Its antigen is unknown. Amplified regions were TCR beta CDR3 sequences from RNA transcripts. HTBI primers were used for first-round RT-PCR of the TCR CDR3. TCRdb re-analysed the multiplex PCR reads in MiXCR, keeping a single row per CDR3 protein. The table records about 620,000 distinct CDR3 sequences, about 17% of them present only once. Hyperthyroidism in the patients, aged 18 to 65, was newly diagnosed and under 2 months in duration. Germline CDR1 DFQATT, CDR2 SNEGSKA (reference sequence). Trimming cost V 1 base and J 4 bases; bases outside gene matches: 10. The CDR3 totals 17 residues. These data come from a study of T cells in Graves' hyperthyroidism and ophthalmopathy. Study-wide points: Ophthalmopathy was told apart from stable hyperthyroidism by a 13 V-J model.

Specimen: blood. The V call is TRBV20-1, the J call TRBJ2-6, with 7 bases matching TRBD2. This sequence was found in a woman aged 25 to 39 with Graves' hyperthyroidism. In DNA, the CDR3 is TGCAGTGCTAGAGGTTCGGGGGGTCTGACCGGGGCCAACGTCCTGACTTTC. Translating it yields CSARGSGGLTGANVLTF.